The source of this T cell receptor beta chain is a study of response to subunit inactivated influenza vaccine. Findings and caveats of the study: The authors proposed limited new T cell recruitment per seasonal influenza vaccination.

TCRdb used MiXCR to reprocess the RT-PCR reads, holding one entry per CDR3 protein. The sample shows around 520,000 distinct CDR3 sequences, 10% to 15% of them seen only once. This CDR3 is 11 amino acids long. Germline loops: CDR1 DFQATT, CDR2 SNEGSKA (reference sequence). The V end lost 2 bases, the J end lost 4 bases, and 4 bases lay between the germline ends. This clonotype was seen more than once but under ten times. Its antigen is unknown. This sample comprised PBMCs from blood, obtained on the day of vaccination. This rearrangement joins TRBV20-1 to TRBJ2-3; D unclear. This receptor was identified in a man aged 50 to 60 who received an inactivated influenza vaccine. The DNA of the CDR3 is TGCAGTGCTAGATCGTCAGATACGCAGTATTTT. Translation gives CSARSSDTQYF.